This TCR beta chain was obtained from a study of cytomegalovirus exposure and HLA in healthy donors. V dropped 7 bases and J dropped 0 bases, with 20 bases sitting between them. Germline V gene lookup returns CDR1 MNHEY and CDR2 SMNVEV (reference sequence). This CDR3 has 17 residues. General study points: A missense variant in DCLRE1C was later tied to TCR beta V- and J-gene trimming. The study labeled more than 150 TCR beta chains cytomegalovirus-associated. Reports state that TCR beta sequences accurately predicted most subjects' HLA-A and HLA-B alleles.

13 Jbeta primers and 60 Vbeta primers were used for the PCR. Only in-frame clones appear in the TCRdb table, and some are missing; sequencing was by immunoSEQ multiplex PCR. Here the sample spans roughly 140,000 clones, more than 75% being singletons. Regarding this clone: Its antigen is still unknown.

What was sequenced was PBMCs. The rearrangement links TRBV27 to TRBJ2-3, with D possibly being TRBD1 (6 bases). This clonotype was sampled from a man between 18 and 29 years old in good health and CMV-seronegative. The CDR3 sequence: CASNPSGVASSTDTQYF. The DNA of the CDR3 is TGTGCCAGCAATCCGTCAGGGGTCGCTTCTAGCACAGATACGCAGTATTTT.